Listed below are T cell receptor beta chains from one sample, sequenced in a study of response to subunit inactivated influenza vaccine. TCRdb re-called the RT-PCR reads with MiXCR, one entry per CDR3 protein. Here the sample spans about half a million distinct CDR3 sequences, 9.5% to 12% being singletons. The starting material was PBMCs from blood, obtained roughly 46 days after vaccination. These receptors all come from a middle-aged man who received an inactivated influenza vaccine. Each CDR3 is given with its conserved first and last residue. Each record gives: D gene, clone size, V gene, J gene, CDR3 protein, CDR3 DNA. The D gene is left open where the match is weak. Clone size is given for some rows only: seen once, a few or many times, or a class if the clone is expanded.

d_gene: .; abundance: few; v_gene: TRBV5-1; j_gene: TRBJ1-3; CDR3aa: CASSLDGTSGNTIYF; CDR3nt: TGCGCCAGCAGCTTGGACGGAACCTCTGGAAACACCATATATTTT
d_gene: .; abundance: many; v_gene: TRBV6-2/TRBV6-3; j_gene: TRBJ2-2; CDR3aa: CASSPDTSTGELFF; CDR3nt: TGTGCCAGCAGCCCAGACACCAGCACCGGGGAGCTGTTTTTT
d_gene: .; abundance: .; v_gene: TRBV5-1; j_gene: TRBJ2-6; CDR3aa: CASSIITGTGANVLTF; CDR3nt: TGCGCCAGCAGCATTATTACAGGGACTGGGGCCAACGTCCTGACTTTC
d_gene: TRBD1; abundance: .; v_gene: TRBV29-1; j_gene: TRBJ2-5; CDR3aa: CSVAEFYRGDRETHYF; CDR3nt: TGCAGCGTTGCCGAATTCTACAGGGGGGACAGGGAGACCCACTACTTC
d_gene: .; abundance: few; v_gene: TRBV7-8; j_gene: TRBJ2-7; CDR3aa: CASSMGTGYEQYF; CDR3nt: TGTGCCAGCAGCATGGGGACCGGGTACGAGCAGTACTTC
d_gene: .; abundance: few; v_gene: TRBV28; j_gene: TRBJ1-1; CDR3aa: CASRVSWTEAFF; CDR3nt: TGTGCCAGCAGGGTTTCATGGACTGAAGCTTTCTTT
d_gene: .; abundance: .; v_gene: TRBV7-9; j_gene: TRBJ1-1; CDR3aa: CASSIQGAEAFF; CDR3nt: TGTGCCAGCAGCATACAGGGAGCTGAAGCTTTCTTT
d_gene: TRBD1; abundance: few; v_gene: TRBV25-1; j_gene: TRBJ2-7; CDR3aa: CASLPGQENYEQYF; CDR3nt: TGTGCCAGTCTACCGGGACAGGAGAACTACGAGCAGTACTTC
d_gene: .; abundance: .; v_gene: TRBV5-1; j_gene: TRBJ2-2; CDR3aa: CASSGTTGTGELFF; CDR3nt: TGCGCCAGCAGCGGAACAACAGGGACCGGGGAGCTGTTTTTT
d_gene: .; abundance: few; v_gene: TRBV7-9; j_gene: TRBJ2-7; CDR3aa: CASTQANREQYF; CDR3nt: TGTGCCAGCACGCAGGCCAACAGGGAGCAGTACTTC
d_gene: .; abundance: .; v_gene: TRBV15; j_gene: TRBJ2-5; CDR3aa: CATSRVGYKETQYF; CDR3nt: TGTGCCACCAGCAGAGTGGGATACAAAGAGACCCAGTACTTC
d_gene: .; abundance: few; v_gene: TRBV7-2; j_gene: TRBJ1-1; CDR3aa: CASSLAQGQTEAFF; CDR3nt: TGTGCCAGCAGCTTAGCGCAGGGGCAAACTGAAGCTTTCTTT
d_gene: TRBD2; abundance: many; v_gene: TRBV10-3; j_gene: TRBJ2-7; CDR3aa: CAISGRGGSYEQYF; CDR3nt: TGTGCCATCAGTGGCCGGGGGGGGAGCTACGAGCAGTACTTC
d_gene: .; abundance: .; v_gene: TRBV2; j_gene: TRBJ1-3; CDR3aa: CASSVSGFGNTIYF; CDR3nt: TGTGCCAGCAGTGTTTCCGGTTTTGGAAACACCATATATTTT
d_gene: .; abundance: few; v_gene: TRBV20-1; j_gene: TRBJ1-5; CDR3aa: CSARDFQGNNNQPQHF; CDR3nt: TGCAGTGCTAGAGATTTCCAGGGGAATAACAATCAGCCCCAGCATTTT
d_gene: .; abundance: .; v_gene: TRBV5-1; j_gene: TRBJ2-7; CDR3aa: CASSRGQGGYEQYF; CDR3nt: TGCGCCAGCAGCAGAGGACAGGGAGGGTACGAGCAGTACTTC
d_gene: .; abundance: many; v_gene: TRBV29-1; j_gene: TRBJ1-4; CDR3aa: CSAQLTGATNEKLFF; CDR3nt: TGCAGCGCGCAGCTGACAGGCGCAACTAATGAAAAACTGTTTTTT
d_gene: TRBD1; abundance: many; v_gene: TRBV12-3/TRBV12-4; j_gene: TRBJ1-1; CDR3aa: CASSLTGSEAFF; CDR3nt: TGTGCCAGCAGTTTGACAGGGTCTGAAGCTTTCTTT
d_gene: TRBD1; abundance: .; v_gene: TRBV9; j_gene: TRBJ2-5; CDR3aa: CASSLSPGQGGETQYF; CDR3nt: TGTGCCAGCTCCCTCTCCCCCGGACAGGGAGGCGAGACCCAGTACTTC
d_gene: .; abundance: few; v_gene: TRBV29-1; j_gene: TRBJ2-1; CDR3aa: CSVVSAGESLNEQFF; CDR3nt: TGCAGCGTTGTCTCGGCAGGGGAATCGTTAAATGAGCAGTTCTTC
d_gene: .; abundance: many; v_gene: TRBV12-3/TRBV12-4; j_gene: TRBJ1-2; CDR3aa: CASRSQAGINYGYTF; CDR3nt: TGTGCCAGCAGGAGCCAAGCGGGAATTAACTATGGCTACACCTTC
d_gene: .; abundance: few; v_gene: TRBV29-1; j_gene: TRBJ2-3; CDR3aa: CSGSGFSTSPGSDTQYF; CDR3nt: TGCAGCGGGTCCGGTTTCTCAACCTCTCCTGGCTCGGATACGCAGTATTTT
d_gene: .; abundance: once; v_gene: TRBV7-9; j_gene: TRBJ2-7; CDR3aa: CASSPQGGSHEQYF; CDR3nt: TGTGCCAGCAGCCCGCAGGGTGGTTCCCACGAGCAGTACTTC
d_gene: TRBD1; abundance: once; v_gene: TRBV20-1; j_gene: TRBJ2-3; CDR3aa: CSARSPGQGFIDTQYF; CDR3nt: TGCAGTGCTAGATCCCCCGGACAGGGGTTTATAGATACGCAGTATTTT
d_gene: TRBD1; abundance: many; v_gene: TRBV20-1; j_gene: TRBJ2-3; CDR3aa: CSALTGNTDTQYF; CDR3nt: TGCAGTGCTTTGACAGGGAACACAGATACGCAGTATTTT
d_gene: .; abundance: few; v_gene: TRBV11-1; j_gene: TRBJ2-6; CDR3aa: CASSLASSMYSGANVLTF; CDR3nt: TGTGCCAGCAGCTTAGCATCTAGCATGTACTCTGGGGCCAACGTCCTGACTTTC
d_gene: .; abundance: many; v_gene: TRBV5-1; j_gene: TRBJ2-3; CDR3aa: CASSLEGGYTDTQYF; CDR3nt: TGCGCCAGCAGCTTGGAGGGCGGCTACACAGATACGCAGTATTTT
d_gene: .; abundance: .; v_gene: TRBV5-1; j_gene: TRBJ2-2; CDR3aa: CASSRDQSHGELFF; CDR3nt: TGCGCCAGCAGCCGGGACCAATCGCACGGGGAGCTGTTTTTT
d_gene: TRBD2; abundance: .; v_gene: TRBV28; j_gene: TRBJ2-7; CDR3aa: CASSSGLAGGPKDEQYF; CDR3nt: TGTGCCAGCAGTTCGGGACTAGCGGGGGGGCCTAAGGACGAGCAGTACTTC
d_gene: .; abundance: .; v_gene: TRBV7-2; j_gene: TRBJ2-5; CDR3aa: CASSLLPVAVETQYF; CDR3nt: TGTGCCAGCAGCCTCCTCCCCGTAGCGGTAGAGACCCAGTACTTC
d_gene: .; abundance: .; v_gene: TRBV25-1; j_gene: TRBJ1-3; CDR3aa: CASRVDSGNTIYF; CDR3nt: TGTGCCAGCAGGGTTGACTCTGGAAACACCATATATTTT
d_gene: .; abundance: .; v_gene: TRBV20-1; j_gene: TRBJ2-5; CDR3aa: CSGETVQETQYF; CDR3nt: TGCAGTGGTGAGACTGTCCAAGAGACCCAGTACTTC
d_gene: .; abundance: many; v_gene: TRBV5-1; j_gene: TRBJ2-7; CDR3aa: CASSLERGNEQYF; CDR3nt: TGCGCCAGCAGCTTGGAAAGGGGGAACGAGCAGTACTTC
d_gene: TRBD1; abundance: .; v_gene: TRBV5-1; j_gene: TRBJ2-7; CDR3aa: CASSLELGGQGSEQYF; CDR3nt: TGCGCCAGCAGCTTGGAATTGGGCGGACAGGGGAGTGAGCAGTACTTC
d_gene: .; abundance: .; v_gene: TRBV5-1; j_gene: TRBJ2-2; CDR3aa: CASSFGGHETGELFF; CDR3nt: TGCGCCAGCAGCTTTGGCGGACATGAGACCGGGGAGCTGTTTTTT
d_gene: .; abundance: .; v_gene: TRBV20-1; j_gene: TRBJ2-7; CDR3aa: CSARDPGDGLEQYF; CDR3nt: TGCAGTGCTAGAGACCCGGGGGACGGGCTCGAGCAGTACTTC
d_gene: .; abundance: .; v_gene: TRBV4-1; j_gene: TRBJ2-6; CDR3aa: CASSQDHRAGANVLTF; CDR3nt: TGCGCCAGCAGCCAAGATCACAGGGCTGGGGCCAACGTCCTGACTTTC
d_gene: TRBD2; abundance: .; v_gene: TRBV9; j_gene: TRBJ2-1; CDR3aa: CASSATSEAPGGEQFF; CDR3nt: TGTGCCAGCAGCGCCACTAGCGAGGCTCCTGGGGGTGAGCAGTTCTTC
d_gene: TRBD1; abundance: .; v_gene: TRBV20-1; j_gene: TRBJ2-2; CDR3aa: CSARRFDRGPGELFF; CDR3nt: TGCAGTGCTAGGCGCTTCGACAGGGGCCCCGGGGAGCTGTTTTTT
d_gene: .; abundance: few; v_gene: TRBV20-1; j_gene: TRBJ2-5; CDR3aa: CSASQRQGIQETQYF; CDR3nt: TGCAGTGCGTCCCAAAGGCAGGGGATTCAAGAGACCCAGTACTTC
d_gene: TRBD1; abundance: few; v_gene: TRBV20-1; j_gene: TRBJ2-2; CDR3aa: CSARDRGAGELFF; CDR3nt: TGCAGTGCAAGGGACAGGGGGGCCGGGGAGCTGTTTTTT
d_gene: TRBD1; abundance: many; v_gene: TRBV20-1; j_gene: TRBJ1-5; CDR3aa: CSATQGVDQPQHF; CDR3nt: TGCAGTGCCACACAGGGGGTTGATCAGCCCCAGCATTTT
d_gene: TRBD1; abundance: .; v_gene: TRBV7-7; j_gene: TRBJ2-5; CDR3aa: CASSLVPAQTGTETQYF; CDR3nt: TGTGCTAGCAGCTTAGTCCCGGCTCAGACAGGGACAGAGACCCAGTACTTC
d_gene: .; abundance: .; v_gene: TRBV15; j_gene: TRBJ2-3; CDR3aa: CATSKSTDTQYF; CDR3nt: TGTGCCACCAGCAAGAGCACAGATACGCAGTATTTT
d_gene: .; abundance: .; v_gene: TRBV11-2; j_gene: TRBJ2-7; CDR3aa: CASRENVGLSYEQYF; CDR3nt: TGTGCCAGCAGGGAAAACGTCGGACTTTCCTACGAGCAGTACTTC
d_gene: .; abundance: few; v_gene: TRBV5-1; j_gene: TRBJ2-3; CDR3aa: CASSLNGGKEQYF; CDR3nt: TGCGCCAGCAGCTTGAATGGGGGGAAGGAGCAGTATTTT
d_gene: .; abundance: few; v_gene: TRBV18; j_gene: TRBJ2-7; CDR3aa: CASSPLQGIYEQYF; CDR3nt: TGTGCCAGCTCACCCCTACAGGGAATCTACGAGCAGTACTTC
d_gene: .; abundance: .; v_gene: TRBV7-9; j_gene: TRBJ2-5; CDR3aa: CASMEALGETQYF; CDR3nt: TGTGCCAGCATGGAAGCGCTTGGCGAGACCCAGTACTTC
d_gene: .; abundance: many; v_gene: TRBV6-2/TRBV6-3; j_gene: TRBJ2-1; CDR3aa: CASSYSSAQEQFF; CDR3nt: TGTGCCAGCAGTTACTCGTCGGCCCAGGAGCAGTTCTTC